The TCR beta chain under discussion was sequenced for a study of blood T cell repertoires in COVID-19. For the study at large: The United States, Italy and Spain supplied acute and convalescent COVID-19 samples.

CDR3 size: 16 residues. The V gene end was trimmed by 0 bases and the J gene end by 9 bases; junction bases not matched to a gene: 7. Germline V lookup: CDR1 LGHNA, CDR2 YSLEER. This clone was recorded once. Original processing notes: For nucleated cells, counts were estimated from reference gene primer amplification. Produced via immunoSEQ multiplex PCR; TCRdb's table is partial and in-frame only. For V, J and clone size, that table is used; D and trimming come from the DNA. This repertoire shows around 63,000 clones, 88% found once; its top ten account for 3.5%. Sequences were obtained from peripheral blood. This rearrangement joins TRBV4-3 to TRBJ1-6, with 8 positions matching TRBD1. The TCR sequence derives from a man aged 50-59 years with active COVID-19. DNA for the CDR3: TGCGCCAGCAGCCAAGATGCCCAACAGGGGGGTTCACCCCTCCACTTT. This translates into CASSQDAQQGGSPLHF.